The 27 T cell receptor beta chains in this list originate from one sample, sequenced in a study of post-analysis software for immune sequencing data. Broader study findings: Compared with controls, patients had more of 4 to 6 TRBV segments, including TRBV5-6, TRBV5-1 and TRBV20-1.

The TCR beta cDNA libraries contained unique molecular identifiers. TCRdb re-called the PCR reads with MiXCR, one entry per CDR3 protein. The top ten hold roughly 12% of the sample, which has some 690,000 distinct CDR3 sequences, approximately 60% seen once. No antigen has been assigned to these receptors. What was sequenced was blood. The receptors shown here come from a girl aged 2-10 years with multiple sclerosis.

V usage is TRBV12-3 or TRBV12-4 and J usage is TRBJ2-1; D remains unclear. Trimming took 3 bases from V and 2 from J, leaving 11 bases between them. CDR3 length: 15 amino acids. This chain's CDR3 is CASSFLIEPYNEQFF. In DNA, the CDR3 is TGTGCCAGCAGTTTTTTGATTGAGCCCTACAATGAGCAGTTCTTC.

This clonotype has a handful of counts. The rearrangement links TRBV20-1 to TRBJ2-1; 8 positions match TRBD2. This CDR3 comprises 14 residues. The ends lost 3 bases at V and 6 bases at J; junction bases unmatched: 7. Germline V gives CDR1 DFQATT, CDR2 SNEGSKA (reference sequence). The CDR3 DNA reads as TGCAGTGCTAGTTACGCGGGGGGAATCAATGAGCAGTTCTTC. Protein: CSASYAGGINEQFF.

The rearrangement links TRBV11-2 to TRBJ2-5; TRBD1 matches 8 bases. J gave up 4 bases and V 0 bases, and 4 bases lay outside the gene matches. The CDR3 loop spans 15 amino acids. Germline V gene data show CDR1 as SGHAT and CDR2 as FQNNGV. CDR3 residues: CASSLDPGGAETQYF. In DNA form, the CDR3 reads TGTGCCAGCAGCTTAGATCCAGGGGGCGCAGAGACCCAGTACTTC.

V gene TRBV29-1 combines with J gene TRBJ1-1, with a tentative D call TRBD1 (5 bases). With 7 bases removed from V and 1 base from J, the gap between germline ends came to 10 bases. Germline V CDR1 and CDR2: SQVTM, ANQGSEA. The CDR3 totals 12 residues. The CDR3 nucleotides read TGCAGCGCCGGACACCAGAACACTGAAGCTTTCTTT. Translated, it gives CSAGHQNTEAFF.

This clonotype occurred a few times. The rearrangement links TRBV3-1 to TRBJ2-5; weak D call: TRBD1 (6 bases). V lost 4 bases and J lost 7, with 16 bases in between. CDR3 length: 14 amino acids. CDR1 LGHDT and CDR2 YNNKEL come from the germline V gene (reference sequence). The chain's CDR3 is CASSRPTGAGTQYF. The CDR3 DNA is TGTGCCAGCAGCCGACCGACAGGCGCAGGGACCCAGTACTTC.

Only a few counts were recorded for this clonotype. The chain links TRBV5-5 to TRBJ2-5, with D uncertain. Germline V lookup: CDR1 SGHKS, CDR2 YYEKEE (reference sequence). The CDR3 has 14 residues. V lost 5 bases to trimming and J lost 5 bases, with 16 bases between them. The CDR3 nucleotides are TGTGCCAGCAGGTTGCGACGGCCCGCGGAGACCCAGTACTTC. Its protein product is CASRLRRPAETQYF. The variable domain in full, with the rest retrieved from reference TRBV5-5 and TRBJ2-5, is DAGVTQSPTHLIKTRGQQVTLRCSPISGHKSVSWYQQVLGQGPQFIFQYYEKEERGRGNFPDRFSARQFPNYSSELNVNALLLGDSALYLCASRLRRPAETQYFGPGTRLLVL.

The V and J genes are TRBV29-1 and TRBJ1-1; no reliable D call. Germline V gene sequence: CDR1 SQVTM, CDR2 ANQGSEA. There are 13 residues in the CDR3. Trimming took 4 bases from V and 0 from J, leaving 9 bases between them. The DNA for the CDR3 is TGCAGCGTTGGGTCAGCTATGAACACTGAAGCTTTCTTT. This codes for CSVGSAMNTEAFF.

This clonotype showed up just a few times. This rearrangement joins TRBV20-1 to TRBJ2-1; D gene ambiguous. Germline assignment: CDR1 DFQATT and CDR2 SNEGSKA (reference sequence). V was pared by 8 bases and J by 9 bases, with 17 bases between. This CDR3 contains 12 residues. This CDR3 is CSPLGSQREQFF. The DNA for the CDR3 is TGCAGTCCTCTAGGCTCGCAGCGTGAGCAGTTCTTC.

The rearrangement uses TRBV3-1 and TRBJ2-1; possible D gene TRBD2, 5 bases. The CDR3 is made up of 15 amino acids. The germline gives CDR1 LGHDT, CDR2 YNNKEL (reference sequence). V lost 0 bases and J lost 5, with 11 bases in between. The DNA of the CDR3 is TGTGCCAGCAGCCAAGAGATAGCGTCAAACAATGAGCAGTTCTTC. Residues: CASSQEIASNNEQFF.

This clonotype has only a few counts. The gene calls are TRBV6-5 and TRBJ1-1; D is ambiguous. CDR3 length equals 13 residues. Germline CDR1 is MNHEY and CDR2 is SVGAGI. Trimming shortened V by 2 bases and J by 2 bases, and 6 bases separated the two germline ends. Here the CDR3 reads CASSYGSNTEAFF. The CDR3 nucleotides are TGTGCCAGCAGTTACGGGAGTAACACTGAAGCTTTCTTT.

Written as DNA, the CDR3 is TGTGCCATCAGTGATATTTTTTTGGGGCACGAGCAGTACTTC. Translating gives CAISDIFLGHEQYF. V and J are TRBV10-3 and TRBJ2-7, with D perhaps matching TRBD1 (5 bases). Deletions cut 3 bases from V and 5 bases from J, with 14 bases between. The CDR3 runs to 14 residues. The V gene's germline CDR1 is ENHRY and CDR2 SYGVKD.

The rearrangement joins TRBV4-2 to TRBJ1-2; TRBD1 agrees at 11 bases. Germline CDR1 is LGHNA and CDR2 is YNFKEQ. Trimming cost V 3 bases and J 5 bases; bases outside gene matches: 5. This CDR3 spans 15 amino acids. The CDR3 DNA sequence: TGTGCCAGCAGCCAGGTCGGGACAGGGGGTTATGGCTACACCTTC. Translating gives CASSQVGTGGYGYTF.

The CDR3 coding sequence is TGCGCCAGCAGCCAAGCACTCGGGCGGGCTAATGAAAAACTGTTTTTT. Its protein is CASSQALGRANEKLFF. The chain couples TRBV4-1 to TRBJ1-4, with D unresolved. CDR3 size: 16 residues. The germline CDR1 and CDR2 sequences are MGHRA and YSYEKL. V was shortened by 1 base and J by 3 bases, with 12 bases between the two germline ends.

V gene TRBV12-3 or TRBV12-4 combines with J gene TRBJ2-3, with a tentative D call TRBD1 (5 bases). Trimming left V 11 bases short and J 14 bases short, with 23 bases between. The CDR3 totals 12 residues. The chain's CDR3 is CACTRPDSPPYF. CDR3 in DNA: TGTGCCTGCACCCGACCTGACAGCCCCCCGTATTTT.

The V gene is TRBV6-2 or TRBV6-3, the J gene TRBJ2-1; 9 bases map to TRBD1. J gave up 8 bases and V 3 bases, and 14 bases lay outside the gene matches. In germline, CDR1 is MNHEY, CDR2 SVGEGT. There are 17 residues in the CDR3. This CDR3 reads CASSYQPRDRVVDEQFF. CDR3 DNA sequence: TGTGCCAGCAGTTATCAGCCCCGGGACAGGGTAGTAGATGAGCAGTTCTTC.

The genes are TRBV6-2 or TRBV6-3 and TRBJ1-5; possible D gene TRBD1, 5 bases. CDR3 length: 12 residues. The V and J ends lost 5 bases and 11 bases respectively, with 13 bases between them. The germline V gene encodes CDR1 MNHEY and CDR2 SVGEGT. CDR3 sequence reads: CASSQTTGAQHF. CDR3 sequence (DNA): TGTGCCAGCAGTCAGACTACAGGCGCCCAGCATTTT.

This chain uses TRBV20-1 with TRBJ2-3; D uncertain. The CDR3 consists of 12 residues. V shed 1 base and J shed 8 bases, with 10 bases lying between them. Germline V CDR1 and CDR2: DFQATT, SNEGSKA (reference sequence). In nucleotides, the CDR3 is TGCAGTGCTAGAGCGACTTACGGTACGCAGTATTTT. It is translated as CSARATYGTQYF.

This clonotype was seen more than once but under ten times. The chain uses TRBV12-3 or TRBV12-4 and TRBJ1-1; D may be TRBD1 (6 bases). Between the trimmed V and J ends, which lost 6 bases and 6 bases, there was a span of 20 bases. This CDR3 has 15 amino acids. Here the CDR3 DNA reads TGTGCCAGCAGACAAGACAGGTTATTAGGGGCTGAAGCTTTCTTT. Translated, it gives CASRQDRLLGAEAFF.

This chain connects TRBV7-3 to TRBJ2-3; a weak D match, TRBD2 (5 bases). The CDR3 has 15 residues. The germline gives CDR1 SGHTA, CDR2 FQGTGA. V lost 4 bases and J 0 bases, leaving 11 bases between the germline ends. The CDR3 DNA reads TGTGCCAGCAGCTCAATAGCGACTAGCACAGATACGCAGTATTTT. Its translation: CASSSIATSTDTQYF.

The CDR3 here is CASSVAGLAAPYEQYF. The CDR3 nucleotides read TGTGCCAGCAGCGTAGCGGGGCTAGCGGCCCCCTACGAGCAGTACTTC. V gene TRBV9 combines with J gene TRBJ2-5, with 7 bases identical to TRBD2. The J call may be wrong; the DNA end is better matched by TRBJ2-7. Germline V gene sequence: CDR1 SGDLS, CDR2 YYNGEE. There are 16 residues in the CDR3.

The V gene is TRBV6-5, the J gene TRBJ1-2; the D gene is possibly TRBD1 (6 bases). The germline V gene encodes CDR1 MNHEY and CDR2 SVGAGI. The CDR3 spans 14 residues. V was clipped by 6 bases and J by 4 bases, with 15 bases between them. CDR3 bases: TGTGCCAGCAGACCGACAGGCCAAGGCTATGGCTACACCTTC. It codes for CASRPTGQGYGYTF.

The rearrangement joins TRBV6-2 or TRBV6-3 to TRBJ2-7; D call uncertain. The CDR3 spans 12 residues. Germline lookup yields CDR1 MNHEY and CDR2 SVGEGT. Trimming cost V 2 bases and J 1 base, with 3 bases left between them. CDR3 in amino acids: CASSYKSYEQYF. CDR3 DNA sequence: TGTGCCAGCAGTTACAAGTCCTACGAGCAGTACTTC.

The chain carries TRBV24-1 and TRBJ2-7; TRBD1 aligns across 11 bases. Germline V gene sequence: CDR1 KGHDR, CDR2 SFDVKD. The CDR3 consists of 17 residues. V trimming: 4 bases; J trimming: 0 bases; junction bases outside the gene matches: 7. CDR3 coding DNA: TGTGCCACCAGTGACACTGGGACAGGGGGATCCTCCTACGAGCAGTACTTC. Protein product: CATSDTGTGGSSYEQYF.

This chain uses TRBV7-9 with TRBJ2-1; TRBD1 aligns across 7 bases. This CDR3 comprises 16 residues. CDR1 is SEHNR, CDR2 FQNEAQ, per germline (reference sequence). V shed 2 bases, J shed 0 bases, and the junction held 4 bases outside the gene matches. CDR3 coding DNA: TGTGCCAGCAGCTTACTCGGACAGGCCTCCTACAATGAGCAGTTCTTC. Residues: CASSLLGQASYNEQFF.

Written as DNA, the CDR3 is TGCAGCGTGCCCGGGACAGGGTACGCGACCCAGTACTTC. Encoded protein: CSVPGTGYATQYF. The V and J genes are TRBV29-1 and TRBJ2-7; TRBD1 matches at 9 bases. The J call may not be correct, given that the DNA end is closer to TRBJ2-5. The length of the CDR3 is 13 residues. Germline values: CDR1 SQVTM, CDR2 ANQGSEA.

This sequence joins TRBV14 and TRBJ2-1; D remains unclear. Trimming took off 2 bases at V and 6 bases at J, with 11 bases between the two ends. Germline V CDR1 and CDR2: SGHDN, FVKESK. The CDR3 sequence is 14 residues long. CDR3 in DNA: TGTGCCAGCAGCCAACCAGGAAGGATCAATGAGCAGTTCTTC. As protein: CASSQPGRINEQFF.

This chain links TRBV20-1 with TRBJ1-1; possible D gene TRBD1, 6 bases. V lost 7 bases and J lost 0, with 21 bases in between. Per the germline V gene, CDR1 is DFQATT and CDR2 is SNEGSKA (reference sequence). CDR3 length equals 16 residues. CDR3 loop: CSGTGLGPFLNTEAFF. CDR3 sequence (DNA): TGCAGTGGTACAGGGTTAGGCCCTTTCCTGAACACTGAAGCTTTCTTT.